These T cell receptor beta chains were read from a single sample in a study of blood T cell repertoires in COVID-19. TCRdb's table, derived via immunoSEQ multiplex PCR, lists solely in-frame clones and lacks some. The sample carries 400,000 or so clones, around 87% recorded once. The sample consisted of PBMCs or T cells enriched from blood (not recorded which). The source is a man aged 35 to 55 in a cohort exposed to, infected with or recovered from COVID-19 (not recorded which). Each CDR3 is given with its conserved first and last residue. The D gene is left open where the match is weak. Clone size is not always given. Where it is, it says once, few, many or a class for expanded clones.

length: 16
size: -
D: TRBD1
V: TRBV18
J: TRBJ1-2
DNA: TGTGCCAGCTCACCAGCGCTAGGGACAGGGGTCTATGGCTACACCTTC
CDR3: CASSPALGTGVYGYTF

length: 15
size: once
D: -
V: TRBV5-1
J: TRBJ2-1
DNA: TGCGCCAGCAGCTTAAGACAGCCCGATTACAATGAGCAGTTCTTC
CDR3: CASSLRQPDYNEQFF

length: 15
size: -
D: TRBD2
V: TRBV15
J: TRBJ2-2
DNA: TGTGCCACCAGCAGGGGGGGGTTCGGCACCGGGGAGCTGTTTTTT
CDR3: CATSRGGFGTGELFF

length: 15
size: -
D: TRBD2
V: TRBV9
J: TRBJ2-1
DNA: TGTGCCAGCAGCACCAGTTCCAGCGGGAGATGGGAGCAGTTCTTC
CDR3: CASSTSSSGRWEQFF

length: 17
size: -
D: -
V: TRBV18
J: TRBJ2-7
DNA: TGTGCCAGCTCAACCCGGGACTCCGAAACCGAGTTCTACGAGCAGTACTTC
CDR3: CASSTRDSETEFYEQYF

length: 16
size: -
D: -
V: TRBV5-1
J: TRBJ2-1
DNA: TGCGCCAGCAGCCTTAATTATGGCGGAGCCACCAATGAGCAGTTCTTC
CDR3: CASSLNYGGATNEQFF

length: 13
size: -
D: TRBD2
V: TRBV5-1
J: TRBJ2-3
DNA: TGCGCCAGCAGCCAGGGGACTAGCAATACGCAGTATTTT
CDR3: CASSQGTSNTQYF

length: 16
size: -
D: TRBD1
V: TRBV5-6
J: TRBJ1-6
DNA: TGTGCCAGCAGCTTGGCCGCGGGACAGGGGAACTCACCCCTCCACTTT
CDR3: CASSLAAGQGNSPLHF

length: 14
size: -
D: TRBD1
V: TRBV5-1
J: TRBJ2-2
DNA: TGCGCCAGCGGCGAGGGACAGCTCACCGGGGAGCTGTTTTTT
CDR3: CASGEGQLTGELFF

length: 14
size: -
D: -
V: TRBV10-1
J: TRBJ1-4
DNA: TGCGCCAGCAGCATTCGGACAGCTAATGAAAAACTGTTTTTT
CDR3: CASSIRTANEKLFF

length: 16
size: -
D: -
V: TRBV5-6
J: TRBJ2-5
DNA: TGTGCCAGCAGCTTACGGCGGGTTCCCGGCCAAGAGACCCAGTACTTC
CDR3: CASSLRRVPGQETQYF

length: 15
size: once
D: -
V: TRBV6-5
J: TRBJ2-6
DNA: TGTGCCAGCAGTTACGGCCCCTCTGGGGCCAACGTCCTGACTTTC
CDR3: CASSYGPSGANVLTF

length: 13
size: -
D: -
V: TRBV19
J: TRBJ1-2
DNA: TGTGCCAGTAGTATTGGTGTAAAGGAGAGCTACACCTTC
CDR3: CASSIGVKESYTF

length: 15
size: -
D: TRBD1
V: TRBV7-2
J: TRBJ1-2
DNA: TGTGCCAGCAGCTCACAGGGGGGTGCTAACTATGGCTACACCTTC
CDR3: CASSSQGGANYGYTF

length: 15
size: -
D: -
V: TRBV30
J: TRBJ2-4
DNA: TGTGCCTGGAGTGCTCCGGTACGGGAGAGAGTCATTCAGTACTTC
CDR3: CAWSAPVRERVIQYF

length: 17
size: -
D: TRBD2
V: TRBV5-1
J: TRBJ2-1
DNA: TGCGCCAGCAGCTCGGGACTAGCGGGAGGGAGAGACAATGAGCAGTTCTTC
CDR3: CASSSGLAGGRDNEQFF

length: 13
size: -
D: -
V: TRBV5-1
J: TRBJ1-2
DNA: TGCGCCAGCAGCTTGGACACCGTATATGGCTACACCTTC
CDR3: CASSLDTVYGYTF

length: 15
size: -
D: -
V: TRBV5-6
J: TRBJ1-1
DNA: TGTGCCAGCAGCCTACGCAGGACAGCGAACACTGAAGCTTTCTTT
CDR3: CASSLRRTANTEAFF

length: 14
size: once
D: -
V: TRBV11-2
J: TRBJ2-2
DNA: TGTGCCAGCAGCTTGGGGCCGAACACCGGGGAGCTGTTTTTT
CDR3: CASSLGPNTGELFF

length: 16
size: -
D: -
V: TRBV5-1
J: TRBJ2-6
DNA: TGCGCCAGCAGCTTCGGCGGCAGCTCTGGGGCCAACGTCCTGACTTTC
CDR3: CASSFGGSSGANVLTF

length: 16
size: once
D: TRBD2
V: TRBV5-1
J: TRBJ2-2
DNA: TGCGCCAGCAGCGTAAAACTAGCGGGAAACACCGGGGAGCTGTTTTTT
CDR3: CASSVKLAGNTGELFF

length: 13
size: -
D: -
V: TRBV7-9
J: TRBJ1-1
DNA: TGTGCCAGCAGCTTAGATGGAGGGCGAGAAGCTTTCTTT
CDR3: CASSLDGGREAFF

length: 14
size: -
D: -
V: TRBV18
J: TRBJ1-1
DNA: TGTGCCAGCTCACCAGGGCACTCGGGGACTGAAGCTTTCTTT
CDR3: CASSPGHSGTEAFF

length: 15
size: once
D: -
V: TRBV28
J: TRBJ2-7
DNA: TGTGCCAGCAGCCCGACCGGAGGTAGGGCCTACGAGCAGTACTTC
CDR3: CASSPTGGRAYEQYF

length: 13
size: -
D: -
V: TRBV27
J: TRBJ1-1
DNA: TGTGCCAGCAGAGACTACAGCCTCACTGAAGCTTTCTTT
CDR3: CASRDYSLTEAFF

length: 15
size: -
D: -
V: TRBV27
J: TRBJ2-2
DNA: TGTGCCAGCAGTTTATCGGGCCCGAACACCGGGGAGCTGTTTTTT
CDR3: CASSLSGPNTGELFF

length: 13
size: -
D: -
V: TRBV5-1
J: TRBJ2-1
DNA: TGCGCCAGCAGCTTGGAGGGGGTCAATGAGCAGTTCTTC
CDR3: CASSLEGVNEQFF

length: 12
size: once
D: -
V: TRBV28
J: TRBJ1-5
DNA: TGTGCCAGCGGACAGCCCAATCAGCCCCAGCATTTT
CDR3: CASGQPNQPQHF

length: 18
size: few
D: TRBD2
V: TRBV24-1
J: TRBJ2-2
DNA: TGTGCCACCAGTGATAGGAATTGGAGCGGGAGAGGTAGCGGGGAGCTGTTTTTT
CDR3: CATSDRNWSGRGSGELFF

length: 13
size: -
D: TRBD1
V: TRBV28
J: TRBJ1-1
DNA: TGTGCCAGCAGTTCCCCCAGGGACAGGGAGGCTTTCTTT
CDR3: CASSSPRDREAFF

length: 18
size: -
D: TRBD1
V: TRBV10-1
J: TRBJ2-2
DNA: TGCGCCAGCAGTGAGCCCCTCCGGGACAGGGGGACCACCGGGGAGCTGTTTTTT
CDR3: CASSEPLRDRGTTGELFF

length: 17
size: -
D: TRBD2
V: TRBV5-1
J: TRBJ2-1
DNA: TGCGCCAGCAGCTCCGGACTAGCGGGAGGTACCTACAATGAGCAGTTCTTC
CDR3: CASSSGLAGGTYNEQFF

length: 14
size: -
D: -
V: TRBV20-1
J: TRBJ2-3
DNA: TGCAGTGCTAGTGTCGCGCGGGGAGCAGATACGCAGTATTTT
CDR3: CSASVARGADTQYF

length: 12
size: -
D: -
V: TRBV3-1/TRBV3-2
J: TRBJ2-1
DNA: TGTGCCAGCAGCCAAGATGACAGAGAGCAGTTCTTC
CDR3: CASSQDDREQFF

length: 17
size: once
D: -
V: TRBV19
J: TRBJ1-5
DNA: TGTGCCAGTACTCGGACTCCAGGGGAATTGAGCAATCAGCCCCAGCATTTT
CDR3: CASTRTPGELSNQPQHF

length: 14
size: -
D: -
V: TRBV2
J: TRBJ1-5
DNA: TGTGCCAGCAGTGCTACCCCCAACTCCCAGCCCCAGCATTTT
CDR3: CASSATPNSQPQHF

length: 15
size: -
D: TRBD2
V: TRBV18
J: TRBJ2-1
DNA: TGTGCCAGCACGTCACCTAGCGGGACCTACAATGAGCAGTTCTTC
CDR3: CASTSPSGTYNEQFF

length: 13
size: once
D: TRBD1
V: TRBV28
J: TRBJ1-2
DNA: TGTGCCAGCAGCAAGGACAGGGGGCTCGTCTACACCTTC
CDR3: CASSKDRGLVYTF

length: 13
size: few
D: -
V: TRBV3-1/TRBV3-2
J: TRBJ1-1
DNA: TGTGCCAGCAGACTTACAGTTAACACTGAAGCTTTCTTT
CDR3: CASRLTVNTEAFF

length: 15
size: -
D: TRBD2
V: TRBV28
J: TRBJ2-7
DNA: TGTGCCAGCAGCCTTCCTCCGGGACTAGCGGGAGAGCAGTACTTC
CDR3: CASSLPPGLAGEQYF

length: 16
size: -
D: -
V: TRBV18
J: TRBJ2-6
DNA: TGTGCCAGCTCACTCTCCAACAGGGCTGGGGCCAACGTCCTGACTTTC
CDR3: CASSLSNRAGANVLTF

length: 15
size: -
D: TRBD1
V: TRBV4-1
J: TRBJ2-7
DNA: TGCGCCAGCAGCCAACCGGGACAGGGGGCTTACGAGCAGTACTTC
CDR3: CASSQPGQGAYEQYF

length: 15
size: -
D: -
V: TRBV6-5
J: TRBJ1-5
DNA: TGTGCCAGCAGGTACTCAGGGGATAGCAATCAGCCCCAGCATTTT
CDR3: CASRYSGDSNQPQHF

length: 14
size: few
D: -
V: TRBV28
J: TRBJ1-1
DNA: TGTGCCAGCAGTCCCGTGACTCCTAACACTGAAGCTTTCTTT
CDR3: CASSPVTPNTEAFF

length: 17
size: -
D: -
V: TRBV5-1
J: TRBJ1-6
DNA: TGCGCCAGCAGCACCGCGGGGGTGCCGGCCTATAATTCACCCCTCCACTTT
CDR3: CASSTAGVPAYNSPLHF

length: 18
size: -
D: -
V: TRBV21-1
J: TRBJ2-7
DNA: TGTGCCAGCAGCAAATCGGGGGATCAGGGTATGGCCTCCTACGAGCAGTACTTC
CDR3: CASSKSGDQGMASYEQYF

length: 13
size: -
D: -
V: TRBV5-1
J: TRBJ1-2
DNA: TGCGGCAGACCATGCGGGTTAGGCTATGGCTACACCTTC
CDR3: CGRPCGLGYGYTF

length: 13
size: -
D: -
V: TRBV2
J: TRBJ1-1
DNA: TGTGCCAGCAGCCCCCCCGGCGGGGAAGAAGCTTTCTTT
CDR3: CASSPPGGEEAFF

length: 15
size: -
D: TRBD1
V: TRBV10-3
J: TRBJ2-6
DNA: TGTGCCATCGGGACAGGGGGCGCTGGGGCCAACGTCCTGACTTTC
CDR3: CAIGTGGAGANVLTF

length: 16
size: -
D: -
V: TRBV19
J: TRBJ2-1
DNA: TGTGCCAGTAGTGAGTTCGAAATGAGCTCCTACAATGAGCAGTTCTTC
CDR3: CASSEFEMSSYNEQFF